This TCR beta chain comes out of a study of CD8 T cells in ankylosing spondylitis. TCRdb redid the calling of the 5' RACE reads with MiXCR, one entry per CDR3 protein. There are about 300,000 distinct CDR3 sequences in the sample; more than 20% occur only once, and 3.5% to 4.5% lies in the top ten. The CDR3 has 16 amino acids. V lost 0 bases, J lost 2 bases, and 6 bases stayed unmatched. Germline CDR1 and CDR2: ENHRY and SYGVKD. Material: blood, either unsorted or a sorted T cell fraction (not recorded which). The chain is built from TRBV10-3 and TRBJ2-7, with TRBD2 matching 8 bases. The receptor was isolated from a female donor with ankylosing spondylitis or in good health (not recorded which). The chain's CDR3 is CAISESKGLGTYEQYF. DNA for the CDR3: TGTGCCATCAGTGAGTCGAAGGGACTAGGAACCTACGAGCAGTACTTC.